What follows are 23 T cell receptor beta chains derived from one specimen sequenced in a study of T cell repertoires in ileal Crohn's disease. This table comes from immunoSEQ multiplex PCR, and its TCRdb copy is limited to in-frame clones, with some not included. The table lists some 60,000 clones, roughly nine tenths of them singletons. Time point reported: neoterminal ileum biopsy at postoperative endoscopy, about 6 months after surgery. The sequenced material came from ileal tissue. These receptor sequences come from an adult with Crohn's disease.

The V call is TRBV11-2, the J call TRBJ1-5; D not resolved. V was pared by 5 bases and J by 4 bases, with 9 bases between. This CDR3 contains 13 residues. The germline CDR1 and CDR2 sequences are SGHAT and FQNNGV. CDR3 in DNA: TGTGCCAGCAGCGTCGGGAATAATCAGCCCCAGCATTTT. Translated: CASSVGNNQPQHF.

The rearrangement joins TRBV7-9 to TRBJ1-2; perhaps TRBD1 as D (6 bases). The CDR3 contains 15 residues. V was shortened by 7 bases and J by 2 bases, with 17 bases between the two germline ends. The germline CDR1 and CDR2 sequences are SEHNR and FQNEAQ (reference sequence). The CDR3 region is CASIPLYRENYGYTF. CDR3 coding DNA: TGTGCCAGCATTCCCTTGTACAGGGAGAACTATGGCTACACCTTC.

This clone was detected only once. V and J are TRBV5-4 and TRBJ1-1, with 10 bases identical to TRBD1. V lost 3 bases and J lost 7; bases outside the gene matches: 3. The CDR3 length is 13 residues. Germline V lookup: CDR1 SGHNT, CDR2 YYREEE (reference sequence). CDR3 protein: CASSSGQGSEAFF. CDR3 nucleotides: TGTGCCAGCAGCTCGGGACAGGGGAGTGAAGCTTTCTTT.

The genes are TRBV5-6 and TRBJ1-6, with TRBD1 matching 7 bases. The CDR3 runs to 16 residues. The J segment lost 8 bases and the V segment lost 2 bases, leaving 10 bases of the junction unmatched. Germline loops: CDR1 SGHDT, CDR2 YYEEEE. The CDR3 nucleotides are TGTGCCAGCAGCTTAATGCGAATCACAGGGGATTCACCCCTCCACTTT. The encoded protein is CASSLMRITGDSPLHF.

The chain has TRBV6-5 and TRBJ2-3; tentatively, D is TRBD2 (6 bases). From germline, CDR1 is MNHEY and CDR2 SVGAGI. The CDR3 covers 15 residues. Trimming removed 6 bases at V and 2 bases at J, with 15 bases between. The CDR3: CASRKQLLATDTQYF. In DNA form, the CDR3 reads TGTGCCAGCAGGAAACAGTTACTAGCCACAGATACGCAGTATTTT.

The chain employs TRBV7-2 and TRBJ2-3; 7 bases fit TRBD2. The CDR3 loop spans 15 amino acids. The V gene end was trimmed by 5 bases and the J gene end by 0 bases; junction bases not matched to a gene: 5. Germline V gene data show CDR1 as SGHTA and CDR2 as FQGNSA. The CDR3 DNA sequence: TGTGCCAGCAGCCCCCGGGACTATAGCACAGATACGCAGTATTTT. Translation gives CASSPRDYSTDTQYF.

The V and J genes are TRBV15 and TRBJ2-1; D is ambiguous. From germline, CDR1 is LNHNV and CDR2 YYDKDF (reference sequence). The V end lost 0 bases, the J end lost 9 bases, and 9 bases lay between the germline ends. This CDR3 is 13 amino acids long. DNA for the CDR3: TGTGCCACCAGCAGAGATCGAGTTTTTGAGCAGTTCTTC. It yields the protein CATSRDRVFEQFF.

This chain connects TRBV5-4 to TRBJ1-2; D is ambiguous. V lost 7 bases, J lost 0 bases, and 16 bases lay in between. CDR3 size: 15 residues. Germline V gives CDR1 SGHNT, CDR2 YYREEE (reference sequence). The CDR3 here is CASSEIEKPNYGYTF. CDR3 in DNA: TGTGCCAGCTCCGAGATTGAAAAGCCTAACTATGGCTACACCTTC.

This rearrangement joins TRBV6-1 to TRBJ2-7; D gene unclear. Germline assignment: CDR1 MNHNS and CDR2 SASEGT. This CDR3 region has 10 residues. V lost 1 base, J lost 10 bases, and 5 bases lay in between. The CDR3 protein is CASSEEVQYV. CDR3 nucleotides: TGTGCCAGCAGTGAAGAAGTACAGTACGTC.

V and J are TRBV29-1 and TRBJ2-1; D ambiguous. Trimming removed 0 bases at V and 7 bases at J, with 16 bases between. Germline CDR1 and CDR2: SQVTM and ANQGSEA. The CDR3 has 15 amino acids. The CDR3 loop reads CSVEDPAETWNEQFF. As DNA, the CDR3 is TGCAGCGTTGAAGATCCGGCGGAAACGTGGAATGAGCAGTTCTTC.

The chain carries TRBV5-1 and TRBJ2-3, with 7 positions matching TRBD1. Trimming took 3 bases from V and 3 from J; bases not matched to a gene: 4. Germline V CDR1 and CDR2: SGHRS, YFSETQ. The CDR3 is made up of 14 amino acids. CDR3 in amino acids: CASSSGGITDTQYF. CDR3 in DNA: TGCGCCAGCAGCTCAGGGGGAATTACAGATACGCAGTATTTT. The full variable domain, completed using reference TRBV5-1 and TRBJ2-3, is KAGVTQTPRYLIKTRGQQVTLSCSPISGHRSVSWYQQTPGQGLQFLFEYFSETQRNKGNFPGRFSGRQFSNSRSEMNVSTLELGDSALYLCASSSGGITDTQYFGPGTRLTVL.

A few counts support this clone. This sequence joins TRBV6-6 and TRBJ1-3; D might be TRBD1 (6 bases). This CDR3 is 14 amino acids long. The V gene's germline CDR1 is MNHNY and CDR2 SVGAGI (reference sequence). With 2 bases removed from V and 1 base from J, the gap between germline ends came to 6 bases. The CDR3 DNA is TGTGCCAGCAGTTACGGGACATCTGGAAACACCATATATTTT. This sequence encodes CASSYGTSGNTIYF.

The chain has TRBV7-6 and TRBJ2-7, with a weak D call TRBD2 (5 bases). This CDR3 has 16 amino acids. CDR1 and CDR2 (germline): SGHVS, FNYEAQ. V gave up 5 bases and J gave up 3 bases, with 20 bases separating them. DNA for the CDR3: TGTGCCAGCAGCCCCCAATATCGAGGGAATAACTACGAGCAGTACTTC. Translation: CASSPQYRGNNYEQYF. Full variable domain (rest looked up from reference TRBV7-6 and TRBJ2-7): GAGVSQSPRYKVTKRGQDVALRCDPISGHVSLYWYRQALGQGPEFLTYFNYEAQQDKSGLPNDRFSAERPEGSISTLTIQRTEQRDSAMYRCASSPQYRGNNYEQYFGPGTRLTVT.

The chain combines TRBV18 with TRBJ1-6, with D perhaps TRBD1 (6 bases). The CDR3 has 16 amino acids. With 6 bases removed from V and 9 bases from J, the gap between germline ends came to 21 bases. Germline values: CDR1 KGHSH, CDR2 LQKENI. This CDR3 is CASSAFSGTNSSPLHF. DNA of the CDR3: TGTGCCAGCTCCGCATTTTCGGGGACAAATAGTTCACCCCTCCACTTT.

The chain has TRBV5-6 and TRBJ1-6; D not certain. Trimming took off 4 bases at V and 7 bases at J, with 6 bases between the two ends. Germline loops: CDR1 SGHDT, CDR2 YYEEEE. The CDR3 runs to 12 residues. DNA for the CDR3: TGTGCCAGCAGCGTACAAAATTCACCCCTCCACTTT. Translating it yields CASSVQNSPLHF.

The chain uses TRBV5-1 and TRBJ1-5, with D possibly TRBD1 on 5 matching bases. The germline V and J ends were trimmed by 0 bases and 4 bases, with 8 bases remaining between them. The CDR3 runs to 14 residues. Germline V lookup: CDR1 SGHRS, CDR2 YFSETQ. CDR3 amino acids: CASSLGSGNQPQHF. The CDR3 DNA is TGCGCCAGCAGCTTGGGGTCAGGGAATCAGCCCCAGCATTTT. Variable domain in full (rest from reference TRBV5-1 and TRBJ1-5): KAGVTQTPRYLIKTRGQQVTLSCSPISGHRSVSWYQQTPGQGLQFLFEYFSETQRNKGNFPGRFSGRQFSNSRSEMNVSTLELGDSALYLCASSLGSGNQPQHFGDGTRLSIL.

V and J are TRBV14 and TRBJ2-7; 11 nucleotides agree with TRBD2. Germline V CDR1 and CDR2: SGHDN, FVKESK. Trimming took 5 bases from V and 4 from J; bases not matched to a gene: 7. The CDR3 consists of 15 residues. DNA for the CDR3: TGTGCCAGCAGCGAGGGGACTAGCGGAAAGTACGAGCAGTACTTC. It specifies CASSEGTSGKYEQYF.

This clone has only one observation. This chain joins TRBV6-5 and TRBJ2-1, with 12 bases fitting TRBD2. V was clipped by 8 bases and J by 5 bases; unmatched bases: 7. Germline CDR1 is MNHEY and CDR2 is SVGAGI. The CDR3 spans 15 residues. CDR3 residues: CASGGTSGLDNEQFF. CDR3 nucleotide sequence: TGTGCCAGCGGAGGGACTAGCGGGCTAGACAATGAGCAGTTCTTC.

The gene calls are TRBV29-1 and TRBJ2-2; TRBD2 aligns across 11 bases. Looked up from germline, CDR1 is SQVTM and CDR2 is ANQGSEA. J lost 4 bases, V lost 4 bases, and 5 bases had no gene match. The CDR3 is made up of 15 amino acids. The CDR3 is CSVGTSGGLTGELFF. The CDR3 DNA follows: TGCAGCGTTGGAACTAGCGGGGGTCTCACCGGGGAGCTGTTTTTT.

V usage is TRBV13 and J usage is TRBJ2-5; 10 positions match TRBD1. This CDR3 region has 15 residues. In germline, CDR1 is PRHDT, CDR2 FYEKMQ (reference sequence). Unmatched junction bases numbered 8, after V lost 5 bases and J lost 5 bases. CDR3 coding DNA: TGTGCCAGCAGCCCAGACAGGGGGCGAGGGGAGACCCAGTACTTC. It specifies CASSPDRGRGETQYF.

The V and J genes are TRBV28 and TRBJ2-1; 7 bases are a match to TRBD1. CDR1 and CDR2 from the germline V gene are MDHEN and SYDVKM. J gave up 6 bases and V 8 bases, and 7 bases lay outside the gene matches. The CDR3 runs to 13 residues. CDR3 coding DNA: TGTGCCAGCGACAACAGGGGTGGCAATGAGCAGTTCTTC. Translating gives CASDNRGGNEQFF.

This chain connects TRBV7-2 to TRBJ2-7; perhaps TRBD2 as D (6 bases). Trimming stripped 5 bases from V and 4 bases from J, with 18 bases between. The germline V gene has CDR1 SGHTA and CDR2 FQGNSA. The CDR3 totals 15 residues. CDR3 nucleotide sequence: TGTGCCAGCAGCCTGGGGCATGTCGGGAGATACGAGCAGTACTTC. Translating gives CASSLGHVGRYEQYF.

The chain combines TRBV7-9 with TRBJ2-2; a possible D gene is TRBD2 (5 bases). The CDR3 has 14 amino acids. Germline V CDR1 and CDR2: SEHNR, FQNEAQ (reference sequence). V shed 5 bases and J shed 4 bases, with 11 bases lying between them. This chain's CDR3 is CASSPHTSTGELFF. In DNA form, the CDR3 reads TGTGCCAGCAGCCCGCACACTAGCACCGGGGAGCTGTTTTTT.